What follows is one T cell receptor beta chain and its context. These data belong to a study of blood T cell repertoires in COVID-19. As for the study in general: Samples of COVID-19 (acute and convalescent) were obtained from the United States, Italy and Spain. PBMCs, B-cell-depleted T cells, or T cells provided the cDNA or gDNA that made up the material.

This CDR3 comprises 15 residues. Losses at the gene ends were 2 bases for V and 4 bases for J; bases not matched to a gene: 7. Germline CDR1 and CDR2: SGHTS and YDEGEE. Seattle patient enrollment occurred during active infection, with longitudinal follow-up thereafter. Authors' analysis steps: Researchers report that nucleated cell counts were estimated from reference gene primer amplification. Libraries were prepared by immunoSEQ multiplex PCR; TCRdb keeps only in-frame clonotypes and omits some of them. That table supplies the V and J calls and clone size; D and trimming were determined from the DNA. The data contain approximately 160,000 clones, about 87% of them singletons.

Specimen: peripheral blood. This sequence was found in a man aged 60-69 years with COVID-19, enrolled during active disease. This chain joins TRBV5-8 and TRBJ1-2; 8 positions agree with TRBD1. The CDR3, as DNA: TGTGCCAGCAGCTTCGAGGGACAGGTTCTCTATGGCTACACCTTC. Residues: CASSFEGQVLYGYTF.